These 32 T cell receptor beta chains came from one sample sequenced in a study of blood T cell repertoires in COVID-19. Measured with immunoSEQ multiplex PCR; TCRdb has only the in-frame clones, and not every one. The data contain under 200,000 clones, roughly 77% of them singletons. The sequenced sample consisted of peripheral blood. The source is a man aged 65-85 years with active or convalescent COVID-19.

The chain links TRBV6-5 to TRBJ2-7; a weak D match, TRBD2 (5 bases). The germline V gene encodes CDR1 MNHEY and CDR2 SVGAGI. Trimming removed 6 bases from V and 2 bases from J, with 14 bases in between. This CDR3 spans 14 amino acids. Here the CDR3 DNA reads TGTGCCAGCAGCCGAGAATGGACTCCCTACGAGCAGTACTTC. Translated, it gives CASSREWTPYEQYF.

This clone was counted only a few times. CDR3 nucleotides: TGTGCCAGCTCATACGACCAGGGGCTTTACAATGAGCAGTTCTTC. This encodes CASSYDQGLYNEQFF. The J gene is TRBJ2-1, the V gene TRBV18; D is perhaps TRBD1 (6 bases). CDR1 KGHSH and CDR2 LQKENI come from the germline V gene. Trimming removed 5 bases from V and 4 bases from J, with 15 bases in between. CDR3 length equals 15 residues.

This chain connects TRBV29-1 to TRBJ1-2, with 8 bases lining up with TRBD1. Unmatched junction bases numbered 11, after V lost 7 bases and J lost 7 bases. Germline CDR1 reads SQVTM; CDR2 reads ANQGSEA. The CDR3 length is 13 residues. In DNA, the CDR3 is TGCAGCGCCATTGGACAGGGCCGTTCTGGCTACACCTTC. This codes for CSAIGQGRSGYTF.

The chain is built from TRBV27 and TRBJ1-6, with D maybe TRBD1 (6 bases). Germline loops: CDR1 MNHEY, CDR2 SMNVEV (reference sequence). Trimming pared 1 base from V and 0 bases from J, leaving 16 bases between. The CDR3 has 19 amino acids. CDR3 in amino acids: CASSLFRGGWGSYNSPLHF. The CDR3 bases are TGTGCCAGCAGTTTATTTCGGGGGGGCTGGGGCTCCTATAATTCACCCCTCCACTTT.

The gene calls are TRBV7-2 and TRBJ1-1, with 7 bases identical to TRBD1. Germline lookup yields CDR1 SGHTA and CDR2 FQGNSA. Germline trimming cut 1 base from V and 5 bases from J; bases unmatched to any gene: 7. The CDR3 spans 15 residues. CDR3 bases: TGTGCCAGCAGCTTAGGTACAGGGGTCTCGACTGAAGCTTTCTTT. Translated: CASSLGTGVSTEAFF.

The chain uses TRBV7-6 and TRBJ2-1, with TRBD2 matching 8 bases. CDR3 size: 18 residues. The germline CDR1 and CDR2 sequences are SGHVS and FNYEAQ. The V and J ends lost 2 bases and 5 bases, in that order; junction bases with no gene match: 14. The CDR3 nucleotides read TGTGCCAGCAGCTTATTTCCAGCGGGAGCTGGTTCACACAATGAGCAGTTCTTC. It specifies CASSLFPAGAGSHNEQFF.

The chain couples TRBV27 to TRBJ2-1; unclear D gene. V lost 6 bases to trimming and J lost 8 bases, with 20 bases between them. Germline V gene sequence: CDR1 MNHEY, CDR2 SMNVEV (reference sequence). This CDR3 comprises 15 residues. CDR3 region: CASSRPRGVSYEQFF. The DNA of the CDR3 is TGTGCCAGCAGCCGCCCCAGAGGAGTTAGCTATGAGCAGTTCTTC.

CDR3 protein: CASSLSGGAVYEQYF. The CDR3 bases are TGCGCCAGCAGCCTAAGCGGGGGGGCTGTGTACGAGCAGTACTTC. This chain links TRBV5-1 with TRBJ2-7; 10 nucleotides match TRBD2. The length of the CDR3 is 15 residues. Losses at the gene ends were 4 bases for V and 4 bases for J; bases not matched to a gene: 8. Germline values: CDR1 SGHRS, CDR2 YFSETQ.

This chain uses TRBV7-6 with TRBJ2-7; TRBD2 is a possible D gene (5 bases). V lost 5 bases and J lost 7, with 6 bases in between. The CDR3 consists of 10 residues. CDR1 and CDR2 (germline): SGHVS, FNYEAQ. CDR3 residues: CASSGEEQYF. CDR3 DNA: TGTGCCAGCAGCGGGGAGGAGCAGTACTTC.

This clone has just a few counts. The gene calls are TRBV5-4 and TRBJ1-6; a possible D gene is TRBD1 (5 bases). The V and J ends lost 3 bases and 8 bases respectively, with 15 bases between them. The CDR3 is made up of 15 amino acids. Germline lookup yields CDR1 SGHNT and CDR2 YYREEE (reference sequence). The CDR3 nucleotides read TGTGCCAGCAGCTCCCATTGGGGGGGGGATTCACCCCTCCACTTT. Translating gives CASSSHWGGDSPLHF.

This clone was found many times. V gene TRBV11-2 combines with J gene TRBJ2-5, with D tentatively TRBD1 (5 bases). Trimming took 1 base from V and 4 from J, leaving 10 bases between them. The germline gives CDR1 SGHAT, CDR2 FQNNGV. This CDR3 is built from 14 residues. CDR3 in amino acids: CASSLGGQTETQYF. The CDR3 DNA reads TGTGCCAGCAGCTTAGGGGGCCAAACAGAGACCCAGTACTTC.

V is TRBV13 and J is TRBJ1-3; D is unresolved. The CDR3 is made up of 12 amino acids. Germline V lookup: CDR1 PRHDT, CDR2 FYEKMQ (reference sequence). Trimming shortened V by 4 bases and J by 8 bases, and 9 bases separated the two germline ends. CDR3 DNA sequence: TGTGCCAGCAGCTCCAGCGAGGACACCATATATTTT. Protein product: CASSSSEDTIYF. The variable domain in full, with the rest retrieved from reference TRBV13 and TRBJ1-3, is AAGVIQSPRHLIKEKRETATLKCYPIPRHDTVYWYQQGPGQDPQFLISFYEKMQSDKGSIPDRFSAQQFSDYHSELNMSSLELGDSALYFCASSSSEDTIYFGEGSWLTVV.

The chain recombines TRBV5-6 with TRBJ1-2; a possible D gene is TRBD1 (5 bases). CDR1 and CDR2 from the germline V gene are SGHDT and YYEEEE. CDR3 length equals 17 residues. Deletions cut 0 bases from V and 4 bases from J, with 19 bases between. The CDR3 region has the DNA TGTGCCAGCAGCTTGGTAGCCCCTGGGCGTGGGGCCTATGGCTACACCTTC. It yields the protein CASSLVAPGRGAYGYTF.

The V and J genes are TRBV6-5 and TRBJ1-4; D is unclear. CDR3 length: 12 residues. Trimming took off 5 bases at V and 10 bases at J, with 11 bases between the two ends. Per germline, CDR1 MNHEY and CDR2 SVGAGI. CDR3 residues: CASSITGGKLFF. CDR3 DNA: TGTGCCAGCAGTATCACCGGCGGAAAACTGTTTTTT.

This clone has just one count. The chain combines TRBV18 with TRBJ2-1; 9 bases map to TRBD2. Germline values: CDR1 KGHSH, CDR2 LQKENI. V trimming: 3 bases; J trimming: 4 bases; junction bases outside the gene matches: 4. This CDR3 is 15 amino acids long. CDR3 protein: CASSPPGLAYNEQFF. In DNA, the CDR3 is TGTGCCAGCTCACCTCCGGGACTAGCATACAATGAGCAGTTCTTC.

The chain is built from TRBV6-6 and TRBJ1-5, with D possibly TRBD1 on 6 matching bases. With 5 bases removed from V and 5 bases from J, the gap between germline ends came to 13 bases. Germline loops: CDR1 MNHNY, CDR2 SVGAGI (reference sequence). This CDR3 has 14 residues. The CDR3 nucleotides are TGTGCCAGCAGTCAGGGGACAACTCATCAGCCCCAGCATTTT. This encodes CASSQGTTHQPQHF.

The chain carries TRBV28 and TRBJ1-5; D remains ambiguous. The CDR3 has 13 amino acids. V gave up 6 bases and J gave up 6 bases, with 12 bases separating them. Germline lookup yields CDR1 MDHEN and CDR2 SYDVKM. The CDR3 coding sequence is TGTGCCAGCAGCTGGGCCGGTTTTCAGCCCCAGCATTTT. Translating it yields CASSWAGFQPQHF.

The rearrangement uses TRBV2 and TRBJ1-1; D might be TRBD1 (5 bases). CDR1 is SNHLY, CDR2 FYNNEI, per germline. The CDR3 extends over 11 amino acids. V dropped 1 base and J dropped 11 bases, with 8 bases sitting between them. Here the CDR3 reads CASSEERGAFF. CDR3 nucleotide sequence: TGTGCCAGCAGTGAAGAAAGGGGTGCTTTCTTT.

This clone was recorded once. J is TRBJ1-1 and V is TRBV7-2; a weak D match, TRBD1 (6 bases). The ends were cut back, 7 bases at V and 5 bases at J, with 23 bases in the middle. CDR1 SGHTA and CDR2 FQGNSA come from the germline V gene. This CDR3 contains 16 residues. As DNA, the CDR3 is TGTGCCAGCATGACAGGACAGCTCGACTGGGATACTGAAGCTTTCTTT. Its translation: CASMTGQLDWDTEAFF.

This chain uses TRBV19 with TRBJ2-3; 9 nucleotides agree with TRBD1. CDR1 is LNHDA and CDR2 is SQIVND in the germline V gene (reference sequence). Trimming removed 2 bases from V and 5 bases from J; junction bases left unmatched: 8. This CDR3 is built from 16 residues. CDR3 in amino acids: CASSIWTGAPGDTQYF. For the CDR3, the DNA is TGTGCCAGTAGTATATGGACAGGGGCGCCGGGAGATACGCAGTATTTT.

The chain carries TRBV7-8 and TRBJ1-4; D ambiguous. This CDR3 region has 16 residues. With 2 bases removed from V and 5 bases from J, the gap between germline ends came to 15 bases. Germline CDR1 and CDR2: SGHVS and FQNEAQ. The CDR3 bases are TGTGCCAGCAGCTTAAGTAGCGGATCCCAAAATGAAAAACTGTTTTTT. It is translated as CASSLSSGSQNEKLFF.

V and J are TRBV15 and TRBJ2-2; TRBD2 aligns across 8 bases. V dropped 5 bases and J dropped 4; count of bases not matched to a gene: 9. This CDR3 is built from 16 residues. Germline assignment: CDR1 LNHNV and CDR2 YYDKDF (reference sequence). This CDR3 reads CATSRYSGGGTGELFF. The CDR3 nucleotides are TGTGCCACCAGCCGATACAGCGGGGGTGGCACCGGGGAGCTGTTTTTT.

The rearrangement links TRBV2 to TRBJ2-3; D is uncertain. With 7 bases removed from V and 5 bases from J, the gap between germline ends came to 19 bases. Germline values: CDR1 SNHLY, CDR2 FYNNEI. The CDR3 spans 15 residues. CDR3 nucleotide sequence: TGTGCCAGCAATTACCAGCGTCATCTGAAAGATACGCAGTATTTT. Translation: CASNYQRHLKDTQYF.

This clone has just a few counts. The chain joins TRBV7-3 to TRBJ1-1; 7 bases align to TRBD1. CDR1 and CDR2 (germline): SGHTA, FQGTGA. V was pared by 5 bases and J by 4 bases, with 7 bases of the junction left unmatched. The CDR3 totals 14 residues. The CDR3 coding sequence is TGTGCCAGCAGCATGGGACAGACCCTCACTGAAGCTTTCTTT. This codes for CASSMGQTLTEAFF.

The chain joins TRBV9 to TRBJ2-7; D not resolved. Per germline, CDR1 SGDLS and CDR2 YYNGEE. CDR3 size: 12 residues. Trimming cost V 3 bases and J 7 bases, with 11 bases left between them. CDR3 nucleotide sequence: TGTGCCAGCAGCGCCTCGTACGGGGAGCAGTACTTC. It specifies CASSASYGEQYF.

This chain uses TRBV18 with TRBJ2-5, with TRBD2 identical over 9 bases. Germline-derived CDR1 and CDR2 are KGHSH and LQKENI. V gave up 3 bases and J gave up 5 bases; unmatched junction bases: 10. CDR3 size: 16 residues. Here the CDR3 reads CASSPSVAGAGETQYF. Here the CDR3 DNA reads TGTGCCAGCTCACCCTCGGTAGCGGGGGCCGGGGAGACCCAGTACTTC.

The chain is built from TRBV6-6 and TRBJ1-1; D is ambiguous. Trimming shortened V by 8 bases and J by 5 bases, and 15 bases separated the two germline ends. The CDR3 covers 13 residues. Germline values: CDR1 MNHNY, CDR2 SVGAGI (reference sequence). The CDR3 bases are TGTGCCAGCCTCCAGAAGGGAGGTACTGAAGCTTTCTTT. Its protein product is CASLQKGGTEAFF.

The rearrangement uses TRBV2 and TRBJ2-2, with D unresolved. Germline-derived CDR1 and CDR2 are SNHLY and FYNNEI. V was cut by 7 bases and J by 0 bases, with 9 bases left in between. The CDR3 length is 14 residues. The CDR3 spells CASMSRSNTGELFF. The CDR3 DNA reads TGTGCCAGCATGAGTCGGTCGAACACCGGGGAGCTGTTTTTT.

This clone was observed a few times. This rearrangement joins TRBV9 to TRBJ1-3; D might be TRBD1 (6 bases). CDR1 is SGDLS, CDR2 YYNGEE, per germline. The CDR3 has 15 amino acids. V shed 3 bases and J shed 2 bases, with 12 bases lying between them. CDR3: CASSAQGYAGNTIYF. The CDR3 bases are TGTGCCAGCAGCGCACAGGGATATGCTGGAAACACCATATATTTT.

In this sample, this clone turned up once. DNA of the CDR3: TGTGCCAGCAGTATGCCAGGGACTGGGGCCAACGTCCTGACTTTC. It specifies CASSMPGTGANVLTF. The V and J genes are TRBV7-8 and TRBJ2-6; possible D gene TRBD1, 5 bases. From germline, CDR1 is SGHVS and CDR2 FQNEAQ. V was cut by 6 bases and J by 2 bases, with 11 bases left in between. There are 15 residues in the CDR3.

The chain has TRBV7-8 and TRBJ1-3; D remains unclear. The germline V gene has CDR1 SGHVS and CDR2 FQNEAQ. Trimming stripped 0 bases from V and 2 bases from J, with 8 bases between. The CDR3 loop spans 15 amino acids. For the CDR3, the DNA is TGTGCCAGCAGCTTAGCTACATTTGCTGGAAACACCATATATTTT. Its protein is CASSLATFAGNTIYF.

There are a few counts of this clone. The chain combines TRBV12-3 or TRBV12-4 with TRBJ2-1; TRBD2 might be the D (5 bases). Trimming removed 7 bases from V and 9 bases from J, with 13 bases in between. This CDR3 has 12 residues. DNA of the CDR3: TGTGCCAGCATTACCAACGGAGGTGAGCAGTTCTTC. Translation gives CASITNGGEQFF.